The 8 T cell receptor beta chains below were found in one sample sequenced in a study of beta chain features in type 1 diabetes. Reverse transcribing all isolated RNA meant expressed TCRB transcripts were sequenced. The data were produced by immunoSEQ multiplex PCR, yet TCRdb's version contains in-frame clones alone and is incomplete. The profile shows under 850,000 clones, roughly 12% of them singletons. These receptors lack a known antigen. Findings and caveats of the study: In all four CD4+ subsets, TCRB CDR3 length was significantly, moderately reduced in type 1 diabetes.

Sequencing was performed on naive CD4+ T cells from blood. The source is a man between 18 and 35 years old with type 1 diabetes.

The rearrangement joins TRBV5-1 to TRBJ1-5; 7 positions match TRBD1. The length of the CDR3 is 15 residues. V lost 0 bases to trimming and J lost 6 bases; unmatched junction nucleotides: 6. CDR1 and CDR2 from the germline V gene are SGHRS and YFSETQ. DNA for the CDR3: TGCGCCAGCAGCTTGGAGGGGGCGAGGGGTCAGCCCCAGCATTTT. This encodes CASSLEGARGQPQHF.

The gene calls are TRBV6-5 and TRBJ2-1; D unclear. Trimming stripped 5 bases from V and 0 bases from J, with 8 bases between. Germline CDR1 is MNHEY and CDR2 is SVGAGI. This CDR3 has 14 residues. The CDR3 coding sequence is TGTGCCAGCAGTACACTAAGCTCCTACAATGAGCAGTTCTTC. Residues: CASSTLSSYNEQFF.

The chain has TRBV9 and TRBJ1-2; D may be TRBD1 (5 bases). The germline V and J ends were trimmed by 3 bases and 5 bases, with 14 bases remaining between them. The germline V gene has CDR1 SGDLS and CDR2 YYNGEE. The CDR3 contains 14 residues. CDR3 DNA sequence: TGTGCCAGCAGCGAAACAGGCTATTCTTATGGCTACACCTTC. It specifies CASSETGYSYGYTF.

CDR3 DNA: TGTGCCAGCAGTCTTGCTAGCACAGATACGCAGTATTTT. Its translation is CASSLASTDTQYF. The chain carries TRBV6-1 and TRBJ2-3; D is undetermined. CDR1 is MNHNS, CDR2 SASEGT, per germline. Trimming stripped 5 bases from V and 0 bases from J, with 6 bases between. CDR3 size: 13 residues.

This clone was seen a handful of times. The chain combines TRBV28 with TRBJ2-7; 8 nucleotides agree with TRBD1. The length of the CDR3 is 15 residues. Germline V lookup: CDR1 MDHEN, CDR2 SYDVKM. V gave up 5 bases and J gave up 3 bases; unmatched junction bases: 9. As DNA, the CDR3 is TGTGCCAGCAGTGGACAGACAGGGGCGGGCTACGAGCAGTACTTC. It encodes CASSGQTGAGYEQYF.

This clone was observed a handful of times. J is TRBJ2-3 and V is TRBV10-3; D may be TRBD2 (5 bases). Trimming pared 3 bases from V and 1 base from J, leaving 5 bases between. In germline, CDR1 is ENHRY, CDR2 SYGVKD. The CDR3 is made up of 13 amino acids. The CDR3: CAISDGGTDTQYF. The CDR3 region has the DNA TGTGCCATCAGTGACGGGGGCACAGATACGCAGTATTTT.

This chain joins TRBV30 and TRBJ1-2; 7 bases fit TRBD1. Germline V gene sequence: CDR1 GTSNPN, CDR2 SVGIG (reference sequence). Trimming took 2 bases from V and 4 from J; bases not matched to a gene: 13. The CDR3 extends over 16 amino acids. CDR3 in amino acids: CAWSTLGQVLFYGYTF. Here the CDR3 DNA reads TGTGCCTGGAGTACCCTAGGACAGGTTCTTTTCTATGGCTACACCTTC.

This chain connects TRBV12-5 to TRBJ2-1; the D gene is possibly TRBD1 (5 bases). Germline V gene lookup returns CDR1 LGHNT and CDR2 FRNRAP. The V end was cut by 5 bases, the J end by 7 bases, with 15 bases between. CDR3 length: 14 residues. CDR3: CASGPQIDRNEQFF. CDR3 bases: TGTGCTAGTGGTCCCCAGATTGACAGAAATGAGCAGTTCTTC.